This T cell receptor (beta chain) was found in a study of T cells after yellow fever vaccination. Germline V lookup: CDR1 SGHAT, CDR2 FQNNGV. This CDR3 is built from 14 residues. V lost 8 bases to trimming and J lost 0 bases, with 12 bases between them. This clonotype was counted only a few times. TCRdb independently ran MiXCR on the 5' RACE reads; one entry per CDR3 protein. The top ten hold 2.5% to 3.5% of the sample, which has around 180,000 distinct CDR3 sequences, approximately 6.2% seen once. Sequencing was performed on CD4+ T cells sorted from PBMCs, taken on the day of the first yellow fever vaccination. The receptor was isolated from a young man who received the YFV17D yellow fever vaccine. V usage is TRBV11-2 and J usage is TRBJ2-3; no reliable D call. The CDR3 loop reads CASGRQVSTDTQYF. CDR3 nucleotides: TGTGCCAGCGGGCGACAAGTGAGCACAGATACGCAGTATTTT.